The clone carrying this T cell receptor (beta chain) was seen a few times. The target antigen is unknown. This sample stems from a study of beta chain features in type 1 diabetes. One heparinised blood draw, averaging roughly 110 mL, came from each donor. The authors sorted CD4+ naive, central memory, regulatory and stem cell-like memory cells via CD45RO/CCR7/CD25/CD127/CD95/CD27. Study-wide results and limits: TCRB CDR3 length was moderately but significantly reduced in all four CD4+ subsets of Type 1 diabetes patients. VDJ junctions sequenced from type 1 diabetes patients showed fewer insertions and more deletions.

TCRB transcripts that were expressed got sequenced, as all of the isolated RNA had been reverse transcribed. Sequencing was performed with immunoSEQ multiplex PCR; in TCRdb, only in-frame clones are kept and a portion is missing. The data contain 550,000 to 850,000 clones, around 15% of them singletons. Sequenced: naive CD4+ T cells from blood. The receptor was isolated from a man younger than 30 with type 1 diabetes.

This CDR3 reads CASSDSDQPQHF. CDR3 DNA: TGTGCCAGCAGTGATTCCGATCAGCCCCAGCATTTT. The chain employs TRBV2 and TRBJ1-5; D remains unclear. Germline assignment: CDR1 SNHLY and CDR2 FYNNEI. The CDR3 totals 12 residues. The ends were cut back, 3 bases at V and 5 bases at J, with 5 bases in the middle.